These 15 T cell receptor beta chains were all obtained from the same sample, sequenced in a study of cytomegalovirus exposure and HLA in healthy donors. The PCR contained 60 Vbeta and 13 Jbeta primers. Some clones are missing from TCRdb's copy, which holds only in-frame ones; the method was immunoSEQ multiplex PCR. The sample yields tens of thousands of clones, approximately 70% seen once. Material for sequencing was PBMCs. Every receptor here comes from a male donor in good health and CMV-seropositive.

The V call is TRBV27, the J call TRBJ1-6; D is undetermined. With 3 bases removed from V and 6 bases from J, the gap between germline ends came to 9 bases. The CDR3 sequence is 14 residues long. CDR1 and CDR2 from the germline V gene are MNHEY and SMNVEV (reference sequence). The CDR3 DNA reads as TGTGCCAGCAGTTTGTGGCTGTTTAATTCACCCCTCCACTTT. Protein product: CASSLWLFNSPLHF.

The chain links TRBV27 to TRBJ2-5; 7 positions agree with TRBD1. Germline assignment: CDR1 MNHEY and CDR2 SMNVEV (reference sequence). The CDR3 contains 16 residues. The junction had 14 bases not matched to a gene; V was cut back by 5 bases and J by 5 bases. CDR3 loop: CASSPIRQGVRETQYF. As DNA, the CDR3 is TGTGCCAGCAGTCCCATCCGACAGGGCGTTAGGGAGACCCAGTACTTC.

This clone is medium-sized (0.01 to 0.1%) by share. The CDR3 sequence: CASRDRKDEAFF. The CDR3 coding sequence is TGTGCCAGCAGAGACAGGAAGGATGAAGCTTTCTTT. This chain links TRBV5-4 with TRBJ1-1, with D possibly TRBD1 on 6 matching bases. This CDR3 comprises 12 residues. V lost 5 bases to trimming and J lost 7 bases, with 12 bases between them. The germline V gene has CDR1 SGHNT and CDR2 YYREEE (reference sequence).

This rearrangement joins TRBV5-4 to TRBJ2-1, with 8 bases matching TRBD1. The CDR3 totals 15 residues. Germline CDR1 and CDR2: SGHNT and YYREEE (reference sequence). Trimming removed 0 bases from V and 7 bases from J; junction bases left unmatched: 6. The CDR3 here is CASSLVPDRENEQFF. The CDR3 nucleotides are TGTGCCAGCAGCTTGGTTCCGGACAGGGAAAATGAGCAGTTCTTC.

This clone was observed a few times. The chain has TRBV10-2 and TRBJ2-7; D is undetermined. There are 11 residues in the CDR3. The germline V and J ends were trimmed by 5 bases and 4 bases, with 6 bases remaining between them. Germline CDR1 reads WSHSY; CDR2 reads SAAADI. DNA of the CDR3: TGCGCCAGCAGTTTTGAGTACGAGCAGTACTTC. Translating gives CASSFEYEQYF.

The chain couples TRBV5-4 to TRBJ2-5, with 7 bases fitting TRBD1. Germline CDR1 and CDR2: SGHNT and YYREEE (reference sequence). This CDR3 has 13 residues. V shed 2 bases, J shed 11 bases, and the junction held 9 bases outside the gene matches. The CDR3 spells CASSFRQGGKQYF. CDR3 bases: TGTGCCAGCAGCTTCCGACAGGGTGGTAAGCAGTACTTC.

The V gene is TRBV27, the J gene TRBJ2-1; D remains ambiguous. V was shortened by 2 bases and J by 6 bases, with 8 bases between the two germline ends. Germline CDR1 and CDR2: MNHEY and SMNVEV (reference sequence). There are 13 residues in the CDR3. The CDR3 is CASSLMGSNEQFF. For the CDR3, the DNA is TGTGCCAGCAGTTTAATGGGCAGCAATGAGCAGTTCTTC.

The chain carries TRBV9 and TRBJ1-2; D is ambiguous. The length of the CDR3 is 15 residues. V gave up 0 bases and J gave up 8 bases, with 17 bases separating them. The germline CDR1 and CDR2 sequences are SGDLS and YYNGEE. The CDR3 region has the DNA TGTGCCAGCAGCGTAGACGCGAACCACCTCGCAGGCTACACCTTC. As protein: CASSVDANHLAGYTF.

In its sample, this clone was seen once. The chain recombines TRBV7-6 with TRBJ2-7, with 10 positions matching TRBD2. V lost 5 bases and J lost 2; bases outside the gene matches: 12. This CDR3 is 17 amino acids long. Per the germline V gene, CDR1 is SGHVS and CDR2 is FNYEAQ. The CDR3 here is CASSPPPLAGATYEQYF. Here the CDR3 DNA reads TGTGCCAGCAGCCCACCACCCCTAGCGGGGGCCACCTACGAGCAGTACTTC.

V usage is TRBV27 and J usage is TRBJ2-7, with 13 nucleotides matching TRBD2. V was clipped by 5 bases and J by 3 bases; unmatched bases: 7. Germline CDR1 is MNHEY and CDR2 is SMNVEV (reference sequence). CDR3 length equals 16 residues. CDR3 sequence: CASSTTRTSGSYEQYF. The DNA for the CDR3 is TGTGCCAGCAGTACCACGCGGACTAGCGGGAGCTACGAGCAGTACTTC.

The rearrangement uses TRBV11-2 and TRBJ2-1; perhaps TRBD2 as D (7 bases). Germline loops: CDR1 SGHAT, CDR2 FQNNGV. CDR3 length equals 15 residues. The V gene lost 6 bases and the J gene lost 0 bases, with 12 bases spanning the gap. This chain's CDR3 is CASSKGGSSYNEQFF. CDR3 in DNA: TGTGCCAGCAGTAAGGGGGGGAGCTCCTACAATGAGCAGTTCTTC.

The rearrangement joins TRBV2 to TRBJ2-7, with D uncertain. This CDR3 is built from 14 residues. Germline CDR1 SNHLY, CDR2 FYNNEI. V was cut by 7 bases and J by 2 bases, with 15 bases left in between. This CDR3 reads CASKVEVLTYEQYF. CDR3 coding DNA: TGTGCCAGCAAAGTTGAGGTTTTAACCTACGAGCAGTACTTC.

The chain links TRBV5-1 to TRBJ2-3, with D perhaps matching TRBD2 (6 bases). This CDR3 has 14 amino acids. CDR1 and CDR2 (germline): SGHRS, YFSETQ. V was cut by 2 bases and J by 2 bases, with 9 bases left in between. The CDR3 DNA follows: TGCGCCAGCAGCTTAGGGACTTTCACAGATACGCAGTATTTT. Its translation: CASSLGTFTDTQYF.

This chain links TRBV5-4 with TRBJ1-1; the D gene is possibly TRBD1 (6 bases). This CDR3 contains 12 residues. V shed 3 bases and J shed 7 bases, with 10 bases lying between them. Germline V CDR1 and CDR2: SGHNT, YYREEE (reference sequence). The CDR3 loop reads CASSWGPSEAFF. DNA of the CDR3: TGTGCCAGCAGCTGGGGGCCGAGTGAAGCTTTCTTT.

J is TRBJ1-1 and V is TRBV10-1, with TRBD1 matching over 7 bases. The V gene end was trimmed by 8 bases and the J gene end by 2 bases; junction bases not matched to a gene: 5. Germline lookup yields CDR1 WNHNN and CDR2 SYGVQD (reference sequence). The CDR3 length is 13 residues. In DNA form, the CDR3 reads TGCGCCAGCCGGACAGGACTCAACACTGAAGCTTTCTTT. The encoded protein is CASRTGLNTEAFF.